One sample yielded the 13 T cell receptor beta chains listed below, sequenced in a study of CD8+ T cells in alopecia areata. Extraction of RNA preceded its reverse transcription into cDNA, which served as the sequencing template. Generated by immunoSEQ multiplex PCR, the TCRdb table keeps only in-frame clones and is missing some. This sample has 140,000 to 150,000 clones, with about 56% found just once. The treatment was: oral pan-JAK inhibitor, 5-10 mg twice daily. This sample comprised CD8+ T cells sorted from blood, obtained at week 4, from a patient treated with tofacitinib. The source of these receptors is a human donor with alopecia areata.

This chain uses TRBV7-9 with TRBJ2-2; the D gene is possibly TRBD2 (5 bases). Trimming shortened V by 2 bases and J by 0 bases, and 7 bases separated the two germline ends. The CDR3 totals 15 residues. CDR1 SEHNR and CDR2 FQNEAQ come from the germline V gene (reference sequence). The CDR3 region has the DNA TGTGCCAGCAGCTTAACTAGGGCGAACACCGGGGAGCTGTTTTTT. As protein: CASSLTRANTGELFF.

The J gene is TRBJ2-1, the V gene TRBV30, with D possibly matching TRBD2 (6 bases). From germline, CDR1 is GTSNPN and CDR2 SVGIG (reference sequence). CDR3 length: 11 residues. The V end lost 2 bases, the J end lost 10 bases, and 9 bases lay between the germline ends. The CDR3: CAWSRRGEQFF. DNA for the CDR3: TGTGCCTGGAGTCGTCGGGGGGAGCAGTTCTTC.

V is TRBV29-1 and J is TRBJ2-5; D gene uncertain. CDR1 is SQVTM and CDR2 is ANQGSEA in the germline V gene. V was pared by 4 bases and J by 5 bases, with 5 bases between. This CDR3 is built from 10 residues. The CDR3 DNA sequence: TGCAGCGTTGTACGGGAGACCCAGTACTTC. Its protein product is CSVVRETQYF.

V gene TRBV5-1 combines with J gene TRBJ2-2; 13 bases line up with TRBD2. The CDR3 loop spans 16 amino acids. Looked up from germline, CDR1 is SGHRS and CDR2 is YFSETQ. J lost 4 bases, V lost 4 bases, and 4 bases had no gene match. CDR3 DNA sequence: TGCGCCAGCAGCCACCGACTAGCGGGGGGCACCGGGGAGCTGTTTTTT. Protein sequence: CASSHRLAGGTGELFF.

The CDR3 loop is CASSHPWGVTDTQYF. The CDR3 coding sequence is TGTGCCAGCAGCCATCCATGGGGAGTGACAGATACGCAGTATTTT. V and J are TRBV14 and TRBJ2-3; D might be TRBD2 (5 bases). Germline CDR1 and CDR2: SGHDN and FVKESK. The CDR3 is 15 residues long. With 3 bases removed from V and 3 bases from J, the gap between germline ends came to 13 bases.

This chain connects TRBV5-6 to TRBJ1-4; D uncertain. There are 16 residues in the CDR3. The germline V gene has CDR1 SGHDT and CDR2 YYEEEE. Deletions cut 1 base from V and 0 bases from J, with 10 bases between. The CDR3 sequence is CASSLRYPATNEKLFF. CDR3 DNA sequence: TGTGCCAGCAGCTTGCGGTACCCCGCAACTAATGAAAAACTGTTTTTT.

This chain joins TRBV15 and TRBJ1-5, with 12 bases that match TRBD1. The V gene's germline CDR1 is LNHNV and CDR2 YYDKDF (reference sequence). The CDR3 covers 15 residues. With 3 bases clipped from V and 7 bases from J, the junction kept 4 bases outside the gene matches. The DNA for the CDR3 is TGTGCCACCAGCAGTGAGGGACAGGGGGCCCAGCCCCAGCATTTT. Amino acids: CATSSEGQGAQPQHF.

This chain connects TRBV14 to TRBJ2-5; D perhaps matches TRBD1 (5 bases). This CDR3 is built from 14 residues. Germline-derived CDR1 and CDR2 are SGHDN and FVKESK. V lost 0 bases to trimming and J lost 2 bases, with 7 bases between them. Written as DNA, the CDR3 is TGTGCCAGCAGCCAAGAGGCAGGGCAAGAGACCCAGTACTTC. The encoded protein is CASSQEAGQETQYF.

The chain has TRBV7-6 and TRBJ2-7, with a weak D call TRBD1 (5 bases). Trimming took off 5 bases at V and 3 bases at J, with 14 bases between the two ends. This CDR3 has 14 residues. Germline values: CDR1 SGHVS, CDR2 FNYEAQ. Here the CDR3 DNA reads TGTGCCAGCAGCCAGACAGAAGGGGACTACGAGCAGTACTTC. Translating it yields CASSQTEGDYEQYF.

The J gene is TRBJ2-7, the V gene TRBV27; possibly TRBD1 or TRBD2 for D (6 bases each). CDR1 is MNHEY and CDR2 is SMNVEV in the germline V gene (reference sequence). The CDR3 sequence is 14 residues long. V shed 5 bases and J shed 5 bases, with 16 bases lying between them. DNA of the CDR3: TGTGCCAGCAGTCTCCCCGGGGGCATGGACGAGCAGTACTTC. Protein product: CASSLPGGMDEQYF.

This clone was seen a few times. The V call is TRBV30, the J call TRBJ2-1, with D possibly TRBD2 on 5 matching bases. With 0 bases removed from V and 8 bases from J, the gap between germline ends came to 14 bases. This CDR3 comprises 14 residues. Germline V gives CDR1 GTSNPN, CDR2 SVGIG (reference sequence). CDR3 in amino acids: CAWSVSGLGDEQFF. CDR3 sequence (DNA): TGTGCCTGGAGTGTATCCGGGCTCGGGGATGAGCAGTTCTTC.

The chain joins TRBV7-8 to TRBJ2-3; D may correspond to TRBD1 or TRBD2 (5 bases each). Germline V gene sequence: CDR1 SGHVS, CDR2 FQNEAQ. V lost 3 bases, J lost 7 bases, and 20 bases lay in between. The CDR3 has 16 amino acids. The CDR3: CASSFSDGATGNTQYF. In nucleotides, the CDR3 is TGTGCCAGCAGCTTTTCGGACGGGGCTACCGGAAATACGCAGTATTTT.

The chain's CDR3 is CASSRLGTDQTEAFF. For the CDR3, the DNA is TGTGCCAGCAGTAGACTCGGGACAGACCAAACTGAAGCTTTCTTT. The chain has TRBV2 and TRBJ1-1, with 7 positions matching TRBD1. Germline V gene data show CDR1 as SNHLY and CDR2 as FYNNEI. CDR3 size: 15 residues. V lost 5 bases, J lost 5 bases, and 11 bases stayed unmatched.